The 17 T cell receptor beta chains in this list originate from one sample, sequenced in a study of shared clonotypes between healthy human individuals. CD45RO-negative, CCR7-positively selected cells formed the naive CD8 fraction, excluding terminally differentiated effector memory CD45RA+ cells. Profiled with immunoSEQ multiplex PCR; TCRdb holds only in-frame clones, not every one. The sample lists some 2.1 million clones; over 85% were seen once. Sequencing was performed on naive CD8+ T cells from PBMCs. The source of these receptors is a man aged 18 to 30 in good health. Some clones in this sample may be carry-over from other donors' samples.

V usage is TRBV29-1 and J usage is TRBJ2-1; TRBD2 matches 13 bases. The junction had 5 bases not matched to a gene; V was cut back by 4 bases and J by 2 bases. CDR3 size: 16 residues. Germline V gives CDR1 SQVTM, CDR2 ANQGSEA. The CDR3 DNA is TGCAGCGTTGTGGGACTAGCGGGATTACCCTACAATGAGCAGTTCTTC. Its translation is CSVVGLAGLPYNEQFF.

Only one count was recorded for this clone. This sample also contains other DNA sequences that code for the same CDR3. The V and J genes are TRBV7-9 and TRBJ2-1, with no clear D. Trimming shortened V by 5 bases and J by 5 bases, and 4 bases separated the two germline ends. Germline CDR1 reads SEHNR; CDR2 reads FQNEAQ (reference sequence). There are 11 residues in the CDR3. CDR3 coding DNA: TGTGCCAGCAGCCTAGACAATGAGCAGTTCTTC. Its translation: CASSLDNEQFF.

The chain combines TRBV27 with TRBJ1-1; tentatively, D is TRBD1 (5 bases). CDR1 and CDR2 (germline): MNHEY, SMNVEV (reference sequence). The CDR3 loop spans 17 amino acids. Trimming took 7 bases from V and 3 from J, leaving 24 bases between them. In DNA form, the CDR3 reads TGTGCCAGCACCTCCCTCGGGACCGCAGGGATGTACACTGAAGCTTTCTTT. Translation: CASTSLGTAGMYTEAFF.

Details on this clone: Other DNA sequences of this sample code for an identical CDR3. The chain employs TRBV7-9 and TRBJ2-1; 13 nucleotides align to TRBD2. Germline V gene sequence: CDR1 SEHNR, CDR2 FQNEAQ (reference sequence). With V trimmed by 4 bases and J by 2 bases, 2 bases remained unmatched. The CDR3 length is 16 residues. CDR3 in DNA: TGTGCCAGCAGCTCAGGGACTAGCGGGACCTACAATGAGCAGTTCTTC. Its translation is CASSSGTSGTYNEQFF.

The rearrangement joins TRBV5-1 to TRBJ2-2; D not certain. The CDR3 covers 14 residues. Looked up from germline, CDR1 is SGHRS and CDR2 is YFSETQ. The V end lost 3 bases, the J end lost 3 bases, and 9 bases lay between the germline ends. As DNA, the CDR3 is TGCGCCAGCAGCTCTAAGGGCCACACCGGGGAGCTGTTTTTT. It yields the protein CASSSKGHTGELFF.

This sequence joins TRBV28 and TRBJ1-5, with D unresolved. The CDR3 runs to 15 residues. Looked up from germline, CDR1 is MDHEN and CDR2 is SYDVKM. V lost 3 bases and J lost 7, with 16 bases in between. This CDR3 reads CASSFPGPLGQPQHF. CDR3 DNA sequence: TGTGCCAGCAGTTTCCCCGGGCCCCTTGGACAGCCCCAGCATTTT.

The V and J genes are TRBV4-3 and TRBJ1-1; D is uncertain. Trimming shortened V by 4 bases and J by 5 bases, and 17 bases separated the two germline ends. The CDR3 runs 15 residues. The germline V gene has CDR1 LGHNA and CDR2 YSLEER. This CDR3 is CASSPFGVGDTEAFF. In DNA form, the CDR3 reads TGCGCCAGCAGCCCATTTGGGGTAGGAGATACTGAAGCTTTCTTT.

This rearrangement joins TRBV18 to TRBJ2-7; no firm D call. From germline, CDR1 is KGHSH and CDR2 LQKENI. The CDR3 runs 14 residues. Trimming shortened V by 4 bases and J by 5 bases, and 15 bases separated the two germline ends. In nucleotides, the CDR3 is TGTGCCAGCTCACGGGTCAGGACGCTCAACGAGCAGTACTTC. Protein: CASSRVRTLNEQYF.

The chain has TRBV7-3 and TRBJ2-1; D is possibly TRBD2 (6 bases). Germline assignment: CDR1 SGHTA and CDR2 FQGTGA. The CDR3 is made up of 15 amino acids. V shed 5 bases and J shed 6 bases, with 17 bases lying between them. The CDR3 spells CASSRPGLGGNEQFF. DNA of the CDR3: TGTGCCAGCAGCCGACCGGGACTTGGGGGCAATGAGCAGTTCTTC.

V is TRBV4-3 and J is TRBJ2-1; a weak D match, TRBD1 (6 bases). The CDR3 sequence is 15 residues long. The germline CDR1 and CDR2 sequences are LGHNA and YSLEER. V dropped 0 bases and J dropped 5 bases, with 11 bases sitting between them. The CDR3 coding sequence is TGCGCCAGCAGCCAAGATCAGGGGTTCGACAATGAGCAGTTCTTC. Protein: CASSQDQGFDNEQFF.

This chain joins TRBV2 and TRBJ1-1; TRBD1 matches at 8 bases. Germline V CDR1 and CDR2: SNHLY, FYNNEI. Trimming removed 3 bases from V and 4 bases from J; junction bases left unmatched: 7. The CDR3 has 15 amino acids. The CDR3 loop is CASSDGQGLPTEAFF. CDR3 DNA sequence: TGTGCCAGCAGTGATGGACAGGGTCTGCCCACTGAAGCTTTCTTT.

The chain employs TRBV19 and TRBJ1-1, with D hard to call. Deletions cut 5 bases from V and 3 bases from J, with 16 bases between. There are 15 residues in the CDR3. The germline V gene encodes CDR1 LNHDA and CDR2 SQIVND (reference sequence). The CDR3 DNA is TGTGCCAGTAGTCCGAGTTTATTGCTGTACACTGAAGCTTTCTTT. Translated: CASSPSLLLYTEAFF. The whole variable domain, remainder taken from reference TRBV19 and TRBJ1-1, is DGGITQSPKYLFRKEGQNVTLSCEQNLNHDAMYWYRQDPGQGLRLIYYSQIVNDFQKGDIAEGYSVSREKKESFPLTVTSAQKNPTAFYLCASSPSLLLYTEAFFGQGTRLTVV.

This chain joins TRBV27 and TRBJ2-1, with 12 bases fitting TRBD2. V was clipped by 2 bases and J by 9 bases; unmatched bases: 8. CDR3 length: 16 residues. CDR1 is MNHEY, CDR2 SMNVEV, per germline (reference sequence). The CDR3 loop reads CASSLIRTSGIGEQFF. DNA of the CDR3: TGTGCCAGCAGTTTAATACGGACTAGCGGGATTGGTGAGCAGTTCTTC.

The chain employs TRBV28 and TRBJ1-2, with 7 positions matching TRBD1. V shed 5 bases and J 2 bases; nucleotides not matched to a gene: 8. This CDR3 has 15 amino acids. Germline CDR1 MDHEN, CDR2 SYDVKM. The CDR3 coding sequence is TGTGCCAGCAGTCTCCTCAGGGACAGAAACTATGGCTACACCTTC. Amino acids: CASSLLRDRNYGYTF.

J is TRBJ1-2 and V is TRBV7-9; tentatively, D is TRBD1 (5 bases). CDR3 size: 15 residues. CDR1 is SEHNR and CDR2 is FQNEAQ in the germline V gene (reference sequence). Trimming cost V 2 bases and J 1 base, with 11 bases left between them. In DNA, the CDR3 is TGTGCCAGCAGCTTACCTCCGGGGGATAACTATGGCTACACCTTC. Its translation is CASSLPPGDNYGYTF.

This chain joins TRBV5-1 and TRBJ1-1; D uncertain. Germline CDR1 SGHRS, CDR2 YFSETQ. Trimming stripped 0 bases from V and 1 base from J, with 7 bases between. The CDR3 runs to 14 residues. Here the CDR3 reads CASSLVAENTEAFF. CDR3 in DNA: TGCGCCAGCAGCTTGGTGGCAGAGAACACTGAAGCTTTCTTT.

The V call is TRBV5-1, the J call TRBJ1-2, with 8 bases matching TRBD1. V lost 3 bases and J lost 6; bases outside the gene matches: 7. Germline V lookup: CDR1 SGHRS, CDR2 YFSETQ. CDR3 length: 14 residues. The CDR3, as DNA: TGCGCCAGCAGCTCCTGGACAGGGCTTGATGGCTACACCTTC. Its protein product is CASSSWTGLDGYTF.